The sequence of this T cell receptor (beta chain) was determined in a study of blood T cell repertoires in COVID-19. Study overall: Some COVID-19 samples were acute and others convalescent; all came from the United States, Italy and Spain. PBMCs, B-cell-depleted T cells, or T cells were the source of the cDNA or gDNA that made up the material.

The ends lost 2 bases at V and 12 bases at J; junction bases unmatched: 5. This CDR3 has 12 residues. Germline-derived CDR1 and CDR2 are SGHTA and FQGNSA. In the original analysis: Cell counts per sample came from amplifying reference gene primers. Using immunoSEQ multiplex PCR, the repertoire was profiled, and TCRdb retains in-frame clones only, with some absent. V, J and clone size are those of that table, while D and trimming were read from the DNA. The profile shows just over 70,000 clones, over 70% of them singletons. The TCR comes from a man between 65 and 85 years old who had recovered from COVID-19. Source material: peripheral blood. The chain uses TRBV7-2 and TRBJ2-3; 7 positions agree with TRBD2. The CDR3 bases are TGTGCCAGCAGCTTACAACTAGCGTTCCAGTATTTT. Protein: CASSLQLAFQYF. Looking up the rest from reference TRBV7-2 and TRBJ2-3 gives the full variable domain: GAGVSQSPSNKVTEKGKDVELRCDPISGHTALYWYRQSLGQGLEFLIYFQGNSAPDKSGLPSDRFSAERTGGSVSTLTIQRTQQEDSAVYLCASSLQLAFQYFGPGTRLTVL.